This T cell receptor (beta chain) stems from a study of cytomegalovirus exposure and HLA in healthy donors. Study-level findings and limits: The study labeled around 160 TCR beta chains cytomegalovirus-associated.

Comment on this clone: Its antigen is not identified.

Researchers ran the PCR with 60 Vbeta and 13 Jbeta primers. TCRdb's table, derived via immunoSEQ multiplex PCR, lists solely in-frame clones and lacks some. The sample shows some 200,000 clones, about 85% of them seen only once. CDR3 size: 14 residues. Trimming took 7 bases from V and 6 from J, leaving 17 bases between them. Germline CDR1 and CDR2: SGHTS and YDEGEE. J is TRBJ1-5 and V is TRBV5-8; a possible D gene is TRBD1 (6 bases). This receptor was identified in a man aged 50-60 years in good health and CMV-seronegative. Material for sequencing was PBMCs. The chain's CDR3 is CASFPHRVGQPQHF. CDR3 in DNA: TGTGCCAGCTTTCCCCACAGGGTGGGTCAGCCCCAGCATTTT.